These 30 T cell receptor beta chains originate from one sample sequenced in a study of blood T cell repertoires in COVID-19. Here immunoSEQ multiplex PCR was the method, and the copy in TCRdb shows in-frame clones only, minus some. The sample includes 250,000 to 300,000 clones, around 90% of them seen just once. Sequencing was performed on peripheral blood. Receptor source: a woman under 40 with acute or convalescent COVID-19.

The chain recombines TRBV7-2 with TRBJ2-3, with 8 bases matching TRBD2. J lost 5 bases, V lost 5 bases, and 9 bases had no gene match. The germline CDR1 and CDR2 sequences are SGHTA and FQGNSA. This CDR3 contains 15 residues. In DNA form, the CDR3 reads TGTGCCAGCAGCACTGGACTAGCAACAAAAGATACGCAGTATTTT. This codes for CASSTGLATKDTQYF.

The rearrangement joins TRBV3-1 (or the pseudogene TRBV3-2) to TRBJ1-3; D unresolved. V lost 1 base and J 4 bases, leaving 8 bases between the germline ends. Looked up from germline, CDR1 is LGHDT and CDR2 is YNNKEL (reference sequence). The CDR3 is made up of 14 amino acids. CDR3 DNA: TGTGCCAGCAGCCAAGGAGGGAACGGAAACACCATATATTTT. Translation: CASSQGGNGNTIYF.

CDR3 residues: CATSGGREDGYTF. The DNA of the CDR3 is TGTGCCACCAGTGGAGGTAGGGAGGATGGCTACACCTTC. The genes are TRBV24-1 and TRBJ1-2; D is unclear. The V and J ends lost 5 bases and 6 bases respectively, with 12 bases between them. The length of the CDR3 is 13 residues. In germline, CDR1 is KGHDR, CDR2 SFDVKD.

The chain is built from TRBV7-6 and TRBJ2-1; 13 positions agree with TRBD2. The CDR3 spans 16 residues. J gave up 4 bases and V 0 bases, and 0 bases lay outside the gene matches. CDR1 SGHVS and CDR2 FNYEAQ come from the germline V gene. CDR3 bases: TGTGCCAGCAGCTTAGCGGGACTAGCGGGATACAATGAGCAGTTCTTC. Translating it yields CASSLAGLAGYNEQFF.

This chain joins TRBV7-8 and TRBJ2-5, with D unclear. Germline CDR1 reads SGHVS; CDR2 reads FQNEAQ. V lost 3 bases and J lost 4, with 9 bases in between. The CDR3 has 13 residues. In DNA form, the CDR3 reads TGTGCCAGCAGCTTGCGGCAAGGAGAGACCCAGTACTTC. Its protein is CASSLRQGETQYF.

The chain joins TRBV5-6 to TRBJ1-2; 8 positions agree with TRBD1. V lost 3 bases to trimming and J lost 6 bases; unmatched junction nucleotides: 13. Germline loops: CDR1 SGHDT, CDR2 YYEEEE. CDR3 length equals 16 residues. The CDR3 DNA follows: TGTGCCAGCAGCTCGGGCACCGGGACAGGTGTTAATGGCTACACCTTC. Translating it yields CASSSGTGTGVNGYTF. The full variable domain, in which reference TRBV5-6 and TRBJ1-2 provide the parts outside the CDR3, is DAGVTQSPTHLIKTRGQQVTLRCSPKSGHDTVSWYQQALGQGPQFIFQYYEEEERQRGNFPDRFSGHQFPNYSSELNVNALLLGDSALYLCASSSGTGTGVNGYTFGSGTRLTVV.

The rearrangement joins TRBV19 to TRBJ1-3; D unclear. Between the trimmed V and J ends, which lost 5 bases and 4 bases, there was a span of 12 bases. CDR3 length: 14 residues. Per germline, CDR1 LNHDA and CDR2 SQIVND (reference sequence). DNA for the CDR3: TGTGCCAGTAGTGGGAGCGGCGGGGGAAACACCATATATTTT. As protein: CASSGSGGGNTIYF.

The V and J genes are TRBV6-5 and TRBJ1-6; unclear D gene. CDR3 length: 13 residues. CDR1 MNHEY and CDR2 SVGAGI come from the germline V gene. Between the trimmed V and J ends, which lost 6 bases and 13 bases, there was a span of 16 bases. Written as DNA, the CDR3 is TGTGCCAGCAGCCCAGGAGGTTTCGGTCCCCTCCACTTT. It encodes CASSPGGFGPLHF.

This sequence joins TRBV11-3 and TRBJ2-2; possible D gene TRBD1, 6 bases. The germline V gene encodes CDR1 SGHNT and CDR2 YENEEA. With 5 bases removed from V and 3 bases from J, the gap between germline ends came to 13 bases. The CDR3 spans 15 residues. CDR3 DNA: TGTGCCAGCAGCGCGGACAGAGCTTACACCGGGGAGCTGTTTTTT. As protein: CASSADRAYTGELFF.

This chain connects TRBV4-2 to TRBJ1-4, with 10 positions matching TRBD1. Germline-derived CDR1 and CDR2 are LGHNA and YNFKEQ. The CDR3 consists of 17 residues. The junction had 9 bases not matched to a gene; V was cut back by 4 bases and J by 4 bases. The CDR3 region is CASSRQRQGAGNEKLFF. The CDR3 bases are TGTGCCAGCAGCCGACAACGACAGGGGGCGGGTAATGAAAAACTGTTTTTT.

The chain combines TRBV10-3 with TRBJ2-1, with 12 positions matching TRBD2. The CDR3 has 15 residues. V gave up 4 bases and J gave up 8 bases; unmatched junction bases: 6. Germline CDR1 ENHRY, CDR2 SYGVKD. The CDR3 loop is CAISALAGGKHEQFF. The CDR3 DNA is TGTGCCATCAGTGCCCTAGCGGGAGGGAAACATGAGCAGTTCTTC.

V gene TRBV27 combines with J gene TRBJ1-2; TRBD1 aligns across 11 bases. Germline CDR1 MNHEY, CDR2 SMNVEV (reference sequence). The CDR3 contains 16 residues. V was clipped by 3 bases and J by 8 bases; unmatched bases: 11. Here the CDR3 reads CASSLGKGQGAVGYTF. Written as DNA, the CDR3 is TGTGCCAGCAGTTTGGGAAAAGGACAGGGGGCCGTCGGCTACACCTTC.

The chain uses TRBV30 and TRBJ1-5; weak D call: TRBD1 (5 bases). V was clipped by 2 bases and J by 5 bases, with 16 bases between them. The CDR3 consists of 15 residues. Per germline, CDR1 GTSNPN and CDR2 SVGIG (reference sequence). The CDR3 region has the DNA TGTGCCTGGAGTCCACGGGCAGGGATTGATCAGCCCCAGCATTTT. Translated, it gives CAWSPRAGIDQPQHF.

This sequence joins TRBV9 and TRBJ2-3; D gene uncertain. CDR1 SGDLS and CDR2 YYNGEE come from the germline V gene. The CDR3 is 15 residues long. Trimming stripped 0 bases from V and 2 bases from J, with 10 bases between. CDR3 loop: CASSVEPTPTDTQYF. CDR3 DNA: TGTGCCAGCAGCGTAGAACCGACACCCACAGATACGCAGTATTTT.

The J gene is TRBJ2-7, the V gene TRBV7-2; 9 positions agree with TRBD1. Germline assignment: CDR1 SGHTA and CDR2 FQGNSA. V was clipped by 2 bases and J by 2 bases; unmatched bases: 4. This CDR3 has 15 residues. CDR3 in amino acids: CASSLMDRGTYEQYF. The CDR3 bases are TGTGCCAGCAGCTTAATGGACAGGGGCACCTACGAGCAGTACTTC. The full variable domain, with the rest looked up from reference TRBV7-2 and TRBJ2-7, is GAGVSQSPSNKVTEKGKDVELRCDPISGHTALYWYRQSLGQGLEFLIYFQGNSAPDKSGLPSDRFSAERTGGSVSTLTIQRTQQEDSAVYLCASSLMDRGTYEQYFGPGTRLTVT.

This chain uses TRBV11-3 with TRBJ1-2, with D uncertain. This CDR3 has 15 residues. Germline CDR1 reads SGHNT; CDR2 reads YENEEA. The ends were cut back, 5 bases at V and 7 bases at J, with 20 bases in the middle. The CDR3 region is CASSPVSTRGVGYTF. CDR3 DNA sequence: TGTGCCAGCAGCCCAGTGTCTACTCGGGGAGTTGGCTACACCTTC.

A single count supports this clone. The genes are TRBV29-1 and TRBJ2-5; 12 bases line up with TRBD1. The CDR3 totals 13 residues. Germline V gene sequence: CDR1 SQVTM, CDR2 ANQGSEA. Germline trimming cut 5 bases from V and 4 bases from J; bases unmatched to any gene: 2. The CDR3 region is CSVRDRGPETQYF. Here the CDR3 DNA reads TGCAGCGTTAGGGACAGGGGGCCAGAGACCCAGTACTTC.

The rearrangement links TRBV5-1 to TRBJ2-5; perhaps TRBD1 as D (6 bases). This CDR3 contains 12 residues. Germline V gives CDR1 SGHRS, CDR2 YFSETQ. The V gene lost 8 bases and the J gene lost 4 bases, with 12 bases spanning the gap. The CDR3 sequence: CASLGGSETQYF. In nucleotides, the CDR3 is TGCGCCAGTCTAGGGGGATCAGAGACCCAGTACTTC.

With regard to this clone: Other DNA sequences of this sample code for an identical CDR3. The chain couples TRBV19 to TRBJ2-1; weak D call: TRBD2 (5 bases). The length of the CDR3 is 12 residues. The V and J ends lost 7 bases and 5 bases respectively, with 9 bases between them. The germline CDR1 and CDR2 sequences are LNHDA and SQIVND (reference sequence). CDR3 sequence reads: CASTTGNNEQFF. The CDR3 DNA reads as TGTGCCAGTACGACGGGGAACAATGAGCAGTTCTTC.

This clone was counted once. CDR3 residues: CATSQGAGTEAFF. CDR3 nucleotide sequence: TGTGCCACATCACAGGGGGCTGGCACTGAAGCTTTCTTT. The chain recombines TRBV10-3 with TRBJ1-1, with 9 positions matching TRBD1. The CDR3 runs to 13 residues. Germline V lookup: CDR1 ENHRY, CDR2 SYGVKD. V was pared by 10 bases and J by 4 bases, with 7 bases of the junction left unmatched.

This sequence joins TRBV2 and TRBJ2-7; 13 nucleotides agree with TRBD2. V was pared by 9 bases and J by 7 bases, with 6 bases of the junction left unmatched. Germline V gene sequence: CDR1 SNHLY, CDR2 FYNNEI. The CDR3 loop spans 13 amino acids. The CDR3 region has the DNA TGTGCCAGTGGACCGACTAGCGGGAGGGAGCAGTACTTC. Its translation: CASGPTSGREQYF. Based on the CDR3 plus reference TRBV2 and TRBJ2-7, the full variable domain is EPEVTQTPSHQVTQMGQEVILRCVPISNHLYFYWYRQILGQKVEFLVSFYNNEISEKSEIFDDQFSVERPDGSNFTLKIRSTKLEDSAMYFCASGPTSGREQYFGPGTRLTVT.

CDR3 in amino acids: CASSVWTGHNYGYTF. The CDR3, as DNA: TGTGCCAGCAGCGTATGGACAGGGCATAACTATGGCTACACCTTC. This chain joins TRBV9 and TRBJ1-2; 8 bases agree with TRBD1. Germline V lookup: CDR1 SGDLS, CDR2 YYNGEE. The ends lost 1 base at V and 1 base at J; junction bases unmatched: 3. The CDR3 contains 15 residues.

V is TRBV12-1 and J is TRBJ2-4; the table's D call, TRBD2, was not checked against the DNA. TRBV12-1 is a pseudogene. The CDR3 has 16 residues. CDR3 loop: CASSPSGDLAKNIQYF. In nucleotides, the CDR3 is TGTGCCAGCAGCCCGAGCGGCGACTTGGCCAAAAACATTCAGTACTTC.

The chain uses TRBV7-9 and TRBJ1-2; 7 positions match TRBD1. The CDR3 is 15 amino acids. CDR1 SEHNR and CDR2 FQNEAQ come from the germline V gene (reference sequence). V gave up 8 bases and J gave up 4 bases; unmatched junction bases: 13. The CDR3 reads CASGSNQQGPYGYTF. The CDR3 bases are TGTGCCAGCGGATCGAACCAACAGGGGCCCTATGGCTACACCTTC.

The chain carries TRBV3-1 (or the pseudogene TRBV3-2) and TRBJ1-6; D is possibly TRBD1 (5 bases). The CDR3 spans 16 residues. Looked up from germline, CDR1 is LGHDT and CDR2 is YNNKEL (reference sequence). The germline V and J ends were trimmed by 2 bases and 8 bases, with 16 bases remaining between them. CDR3 sequence reads: CASSQLAGGTHSPLHF. In DNA, the CDR3 is TGTGCCAGCAGCCAACTAGCGGGGGGGACTCATTCACCCCTCCACTTT.

The chain joins TRBV5-1 to TRBJ1-2; 7 nucleotides match TRBD1. The CDR3 totals 14 residues. Germline V gene sequence: CDR1 SGHRS, CDR2 YFSETQ. V trimming: 2 bases; J trimming: 5 bases; junction bases outside the gene matches: 6. The CDR3 DNA follows: TGCGCCAGCAGCTTCGGGACAGATACTTATGGCTACACCTTC. It translates to CASSFGTDTYGYTF.

V is TRBV27 and J is TRBJ1-5; D call uncertain. CDR3 length: 13 amino acids. V was pared by 6 bases and J by 4 bases, with 10 bases between. The germline V gene has CDR1 MNHEY and CDR2 SMNVEV (reference sequence). CDR3 sequence (DNA): TGTGCCAGCAGCCCCGGGAAGAATCAGCCCCAGCATTTT. It codes for CASSPGKNQPQHF.

The V gene is TRBV6-2 or TRBV6-3, the J gene TRBJ2-7, with D possibly being TRBD1 (5 bases). The germline V gene encodes CDR1 MNHEY and CDR2 SVGEGT. The V end lost 4 bases, the J end lost 3 bases, and 22 bases lay between the germline ends. This CDR3 has 17 amino acids. The CDR3 coding sequence is TGTGCCAGCAGTTCCTCGGGCGGACAAACGACCAACTACGAGCAGTACTTC. It yields the protein CASSSSGGQTTNYEQYF.

V usage is TRBV27 and J usage is TRBJ2-1; TRBD2 matches 10 bases. The V gene end was trimmed by 5 bases and the J gene end by 0 bases; junction bases not matched to a gene: 4. The CDR3 has 16 amino acids. Germline V gene sequence: CDR1 MNHEY, CDR2 SMNVEV (reference sequence). The DNA for the CDR3 is TGTGCCAGCAGTCGAACTAGCGGGGCCTCCTACAATGAGCAGTTCTTC. This codes for CASSRTSGASYNEQFF.

J is TRBJ2-1 and V is TRBV5-4; 8 bases agree with TRBD2. Looked up from germline, CDR1 is SGHNT and CDR2 is YYREEE (reference sequence). V gave up 3 bases and J gave up 6 bases; unmatched junction bases: 11. CDR3 length: 16 residues. CDR3 coding DNA: TGTGCCAGCAGCTCTCCTTTGGGACTAGGGTCCAATGAGCAGTTCTTC. As protein: CASSSPLGLGSNEQFF.